This TCR beta chain was identified in a study of read filtering for tumor transcriptome and immune sequencing (dated by TCRdb to about 2020). Describing the broader study: Of the patients in the cohort, about 16 were male and over twelve were female, and their mean age was 65.9 years, with a range of about 40 to 85. Using the same bone marrow samples, the study compared TCR repertoires obtained by targeted immune repertoire sequencing with those obtained by bulk whole-transcriptome sequencing. By revised international staging, 8 patients were R-ISS I, about 15 were R-ISS II and 6 or 7 were R-ISS III. Per sample, about 4 to 11 million TCR-region mapped reads were obtained with IR-seq, compared with only roughly 80 to 1273 with RNA-seq. After DNase treatment, whole-transcriptome libraries were prepared with the TruSeq RNA Access Library Prep Kit. One main goal was a read-filtering strategy for immune repertoire data, in particular deciding whether clonotypes backed by only one read should be removed. The paper as a whole reports these results and caveats: Rather than purified T cells, the sorted CD138-negative fraction was a mixed bone marrow immune population. The correlation between IR-seq and RNA-seq shared clonotype proportions rose when single-read clonotypes were removed. Single-read clonotypes made up 80% to 85% of clonotypes but only 3% to 4% of total reads in IR-seq, compared with approximately 70% of clonotypes and 35% to 55% of reads in RNA-seq. Compared with RNA-seq, IR-seq captured clonotypes at much greater depth and more reliably, and a smaller IR-seq throughput was enough to identify most of the shared clonotypes.

The Immunoverse kit was used to build TCR libraries from around 420 ng RNA, with molecular barcoded adaptors covering alpha/delta and beta/gamma chains. TCR library preparation was performed with the same RNA that was used for transcriptome sequencing. An Illumina HiSeq 4000 with 2 x 150 cycles was used to sequence the TCR libraries. Regarding the original processing steps: MiXCR aligned TCR reads to human V, D, J and C references and assembled the aligned reads into CDR3 clonotypes, with quality filtering and error correction included. The tcR package in R was used for analysis of clonotype counts and gene usage diversity. Raw mapping reads were checked after the RNA-seq reads had been mapped by STAR aligner version 2.5.3a onto the human GRCh37 genome. IR-seq fastq files were randomly downsampled with Seqtk 1.3 to test the effect of sequencing depth on detected clonotypes. TCRdb ran its own pipeline on the public reads, namely fastp trimming at Q25 and MiXCR clone calling, and kept in-frame beta chains. All rows with the same CDR3 protein become a single entry with the most common DNA and genes. None of the V and J calls come from the authors' own analysis; TCRdb made them. The sample contains about 54,000 distinct CDR3 sequences, around an eighth of them found a single time. The top ten hold under 20% of the sample.

Bone marrow was sampled from every patient at the time of active disease. Ficoll-Hypaque density gradient centrifugation was used to isolate the bone marrow mononuclear cells. To remove myeloma plasma cells, the cells were labeled with CD138 magnetic microbeads on a MACS separator, and CD138-negative cells were then collected by negative selection. Flow cytometry with CD138 antibodies on an Attune NxT was used to check how pure the isolated cells were. TRIzol reagent was used to extract total RNA, which was then quantified with a NanoDrop spectrophotometer. Paired RNA-seq and IR-seq were performed on the CD138-negative bone marrow sample of each patient. This clonotype is a singleton in its sample. It lacks a known antigen. No base-level quality is on record; no much larger clone is a single base apart. A single read makes a weak case. This clonotype originated in a donor at least 40 years old with multiple myeloma. The sequenced sample consisted of a population of CD138-negative cells sorted from bone marrow. In the paper's terms, the cell subset or site label means: bone marrow mononuclear cells depleted of CD138+ plasma/myeloma cells by negative magnetic selection.

The CDR3 region has the sequence CASRLQETQYF. The DNA reads as follows: TGTGCCAGCAGGTTACAAGAGACCCAGTACTTC. This sequence uses TRBV12-3 or TRBV12-4 and TRBJ2-5; a confident D gene designation cannot be given. At the junction V is shortened by 6 bases and J by 2 bases, with 4 bases in between. The CDR3 numbers 11 residues from cysteine through phenylalanine. Of all the DNA, just the CDR3 is kept, 33 bases in frame from base 1.